Listed here are 2 T cell receptor beta chains from one sample, sequenced in a study of blood T cell repertoires in COVID-19. This table comes from immunoSEQ multiplex PCR, and its TCRdb copy is limited to in-frame clones, with some not included. The repertoire holds about 310,000 clones, with 80% to 90% as singletons. The sequencing sample was made of PBMCs or T cells enriched from blood (not recorded which). Source of these receptors: a young man who had recovered from COVID-19.

The rearrangement joins TRBV4-2 to TRBJ2-3; D remains unclear. CDR1 and CDR2 (germline): LGHNA, YNFKEQ. Trimming removed 0 bases from V and 1 base from J, with 8 bases in between. The CDR3 has 15 residues. The CDR3 reads CASSQDIARTDTQYF. Here the CDR3 DNA reads TGTGCCAGCAGCCAAGACATCGCGCGCACAGATACGCAGTATTTT.

V is TRBV12-5 and J is TRBJ1-5; D possibly corresponds to TRBD1 (5 bases). Germline V CDR1 and CDR2: LGHNT, FRNRAP. The CDR3 is 14 residues long. The V and J ends lost 7 bases and 3 bases respectively, with 13 bases between them. The DNA of the CDR3 is TGTGCTAGTGCCGGGGGACTGAACAATCAGCCCCAGCATTTT. Residues: CASAGGLNNQPQHF.